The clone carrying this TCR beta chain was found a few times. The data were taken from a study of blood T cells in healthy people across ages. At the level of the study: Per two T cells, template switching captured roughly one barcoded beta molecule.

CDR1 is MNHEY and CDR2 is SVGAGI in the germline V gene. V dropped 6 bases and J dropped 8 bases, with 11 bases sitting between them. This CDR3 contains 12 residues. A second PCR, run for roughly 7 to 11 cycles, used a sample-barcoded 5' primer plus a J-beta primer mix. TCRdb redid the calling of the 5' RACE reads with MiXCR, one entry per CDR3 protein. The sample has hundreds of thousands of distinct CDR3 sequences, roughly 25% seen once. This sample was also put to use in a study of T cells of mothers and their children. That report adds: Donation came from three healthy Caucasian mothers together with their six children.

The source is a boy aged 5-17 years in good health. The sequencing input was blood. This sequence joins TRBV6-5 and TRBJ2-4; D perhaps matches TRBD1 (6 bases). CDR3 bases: TGTGCCAGCAGCCCAGGGGATGACATTCAGTACTTC. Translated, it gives CASSPGDDIQYF.